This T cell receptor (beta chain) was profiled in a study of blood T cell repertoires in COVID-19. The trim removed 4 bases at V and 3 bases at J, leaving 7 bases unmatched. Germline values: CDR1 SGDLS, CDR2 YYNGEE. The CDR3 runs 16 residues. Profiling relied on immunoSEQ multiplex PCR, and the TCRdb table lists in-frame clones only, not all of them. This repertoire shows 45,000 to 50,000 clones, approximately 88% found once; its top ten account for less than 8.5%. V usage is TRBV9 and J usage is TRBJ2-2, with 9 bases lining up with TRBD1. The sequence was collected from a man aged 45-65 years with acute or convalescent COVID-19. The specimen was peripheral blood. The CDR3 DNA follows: TGTGCCAGCAGCTTTACCGGGACAGGGTACACCGGGGAGCTGTTTTTT. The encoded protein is CASSFTGTGYTGELFF.